The clone carrying this TCR beta chain has a single count. Its cognate antigen is unknown. These data originate in a study of shared clonotypes between healthy human individuals. The CDR3 contains 14 residues. Trimming took 2 bases from V and 1 from J, leaving 6 bases between them. The germline V gene encodes CDR1 SGHTA and CDR2 FQGNSA. Researchers ran the assay at a deep level. In replicate PCRs of unsorted PBMC, about 300 ng DNA, roughly 31,000 T cell genomes, was used. Unsorted PBMC DNA underwent sequencing on ten immunoSEQ deep assay plates. Profiled with immunoSEQ multiplex PCR; TCRdb holds only in-frame clones, not every one. The table includes 450,000 to 500,000 clones, roughly 85% detected once. Overall study findings and caveats: Represented genetic and exposure-history diversity was restricted by having few donors.

The TCR comes from a woman aged 40 to 49 in good health. Some clones in this sample may be carry-over from other donors' samples. The chain joins TRBV7-2 to TRBJ2-1; D unclear. The material sequenced was PBMCs. The CDR3 spells CASSLIGSYNEQFF. The CDR3 coding sequence is TGTGCCAGCAGCTTAATAGGGTCCTACAATGAGCAGTTCTTC.